The 2 T cell receptor beta chains in this list originate from one sample, sequenced in a study of T cells in Graves' hyperthyroidism and ophthalmopathy. Authors of the study amplified TCR beta CDR3 regions from RNA transcripts. The HTBI primer set served for first-round RT-PCR of the TCR CDR3. TCRdb used MiXCR to reprocess the multiplex PCR reads, holding one entry per CDR3 protein. Of about 560,000 distinct CDR3 sequences listed, approximately 44% are singletons. The sequenced sample consisted of peripheral blood or thyroid tissue (not recorded which). The receptors originated from a young woman with Graves' hyperthyroidism.

This clonotype was counted between two and nine times. Compared with germline, one end of the junction differs, possibly owing to a read error. The rearrangement links TRBV29-1 to TRBJ2-6, with 9 positions matching TRBD1. Germline-derived CDR1 and CDR2 are SQVTM and ANQGSEA. This CDR3 is built from 12 residues. The CDR3 loop is CSVRQGGNVLTF. The CDR3 DNA reads as TGCAGCGTCCGACAGGGGGGCAACGTCCTGACTTTC.

As concerns this clonotype: Just one base apart from a much larger clone, this may be a read error. The rearrangement joins TRBV20-1 to TRBJ2-5, with 10 bases fitting TRBD2. The CDR3 runs 14 residues. Per germline, CDR1 DFQATT and CDR2 SNEGSKA (reference sequence). The CDR3 reads CSAGEREGRETQYF. CDR3 coding DNA: TGCAGTGCTGGAGAGCGGGAGGGCCGAGAGACCCAGTACTTC.